Listed below are T cell receptor beta chains from one sample, sequenced in a study of blood T cell repertoires in COVID-19. Here immunoSEQ multiplex PCR was the method, and the copy in TCRdb shows in-frame clones only, minus some. The data show some 290,000 clones, approximately 90% seen once. Material for sequencing was peripheral blood. The source is a woman in her fifties or sixties who had recovered from COVID-19. CDR3s include the opening cysteine and the closing phenylalanine or tryptophan. The D gene is left open where the match is weak. For some rows the clone size is stated as once, few or many, or as a class when expanded; others skip it.

clone_size d_call j_call v_call cdr3_aa cdr3_nt
. . TRBJ1-6 TRBV2 CGHRVPNSPLHF TGTGGGCACAGGGTTCCTAATTCACCCCTCCACTTT
. TRBD2 TRBJ2-7 TRBV6-5 CASSYHSGRYEQYF TGTGCCAGCAGTTACCATAGCGGGCGCTACGAGCAGTACTTC
. . TRBJ2-1 TRBV5-4 CASSSGYVLRDNEQFF TGTGCCAGCAGCTCCGGGTACGTCCTGCGCGACAATGAGCAGTTCTTC
. . TRBJ2-3 TRBV19 CASTSPADTQYF TGTGCCAGTACCTCACCAGCGGATACGCAGTATTTT
. TRBD1 TRBJ2-1 TRBV27 CASSFLGFGRGHNEQFF TGTGCCAGCAGTTTCTTAGGCTTTGGAAGGGGGCACAATGAGCAGTTCTTC
. . TRBJ1-1 TRBV5-1 CASTRGNTEAFF TGCGCCAGCACCCGGGGTAACACTGAAGCTTTCTTT
. . TRBJ1-1 TRBV5-1 CASSLDRVPEAFF TGCGCCAGCAGCTTGGACAGGGTTCCTGAAGCTTTCTTT
. . TRBJ1-2 TRBV6-5 CASSYTDNYGYTF TGTGCCAGCAGTTACACAGATAACTATGGCTACACCTTC
once TRBD1 TRBJ1-2 TRBV7-2 CASSLGPGQGANYGYTF TGTGCCAGCAGCTTGGGACCGGGACAGGGGGCTAACTATGGCTACACCTTC
. TRBD1 TRBJ1-1 TRBV11-1 CASRDDRGLAEAFF TGTGCCAGCAGAGACGACAGGGGGTTGGCTGAAGCTTTCTTT
once TRBD2 TRBJ2-5 TRBV30 CAWSRSGGQETQYF TGTGCCTGGAGTCGTAGCGGGGGGCAAGAGACCCAGTACTTC
once TRBD1 TRBJ1-2 TRBV6-2/TRBV6-3 CASSYSPQGYGYTF TGTGCCAGCAGTTACTCCCCACAGGGGTATGGCTACACCTTC
. TRBD1 TRBJ2-1 TRBV5-1 CASSLLTGGSYNEQFF TGCGCCAGCAGCTTACTGACAGGGGGTTCCTACAATGAGCAGTTCTTC
. TRBD2 TRBJ2-3 TRBV12-5 CASGLARPGTRTFGTDTQYF TGTGCTAGTGGTTTGGCTCGCCCCGGGACTAGAACGTTCGGCACAGATACGCAGTATTTT